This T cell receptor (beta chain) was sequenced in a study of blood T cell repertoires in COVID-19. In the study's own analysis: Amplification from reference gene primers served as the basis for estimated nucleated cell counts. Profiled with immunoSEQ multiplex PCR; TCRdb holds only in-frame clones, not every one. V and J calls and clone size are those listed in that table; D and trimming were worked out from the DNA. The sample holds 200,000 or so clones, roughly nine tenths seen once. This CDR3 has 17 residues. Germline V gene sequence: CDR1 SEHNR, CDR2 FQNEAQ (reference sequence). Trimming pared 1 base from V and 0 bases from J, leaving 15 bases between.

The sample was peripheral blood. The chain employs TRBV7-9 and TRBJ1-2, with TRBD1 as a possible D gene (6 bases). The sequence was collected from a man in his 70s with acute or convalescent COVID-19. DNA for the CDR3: TGTGCCAGCAGCTTAGGGGACAACCTACTCGCTAACTATGGCTACACCTTC. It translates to CASSLGDNLLANYGYTF.